This T cell receptor (beta chain) was recorded in a study of blood T cell repertoires in COVID-19 (dated by TCRdb to 2018 to 2021). With respect to the entire study: The collaborator samples originated in the United States, Italy and Spain and spanned the acute and convalescent phases of COVID-19. The repertoires were released in a freely available public database meant as a resource for research on the immune response to SARS-CoV-2. Where available, HLA class I and class II types were obtained from metadata supplied by the sample provider rather than from assay-based typing. A de-identified subject ID, COVID-19 status, age in years and sex were almost always included in the sample metadata. Deeply sampled blood TCRbeta repertoires from subjects exposed to, actively infected with, or recovered from COVID-19 were included in the dataset. The material from the prospective study consisted of cDNA or gDNA derived from T cells, B-cell-depleted T cells, or PBMCs. The samples were drawn from the first 160 participants of the ongoing ImmuneRACE study and from under 1,500 subjects provided by 6 global collaborators.

The immunoSEQ Assay, a bias-controlled multiplex PCR, was used to amplify TCRbeta CDR3 regions from genomic DNA. Turning to the authors' computational methods: The number of nucleated cells in each sample was estimated by amplification of reference gene primers within the assay. To quantify the absolute abundance of each unique TCRbeta CDR3 rearrangement, sequence reads were collapsed and filtered. For each sample, productive Simpson clonality was calculated as the square root of Simpson's diversity index across productive rearrangements. Imported from immuneACCESS, the table was reduced by TCRdb to in-frame sequences with V and J called. These copies leave out some clones; in studies compared against another copy, an unresolved V gene accounts for under half, and the cause of the remainder is not known. Clone size and V and J calls were adopted from that table, with D and trimming inferred from the DNA. The sample contains about 170,000 clones, 75% to 90% of them found a single time. Together, the top ten hold 3% to 3.5% of the sample.

V loses 1 base at its end and J loses 7 bases; junction bases beyond the gene matches: 1. CDR1 and CDR2 (SGHAT, FQNNGV) derive from the germline V gene. The CDR3 goes from the cysteine to the phenylalanine over 15 residues. The only DNA kept is the CDR3, 45 bases in frame from the first base. With respect to this clone: Its antigen specificity is not known. No quality values exist for individual bases; no much larger clone is one base distant.

Whole blood was collected in K2EDTA tubes by collaborating institutions according to the institutions' own protocols. For TCRbeta analysis, collaborator samples were shipped as frozen whole blood, as isolated PBMCs, or as DNA extracted from either sample type. General findings and caveats noted by the study authors: How much clinical and demographic metadata was included differed by source and by participant, and the metadata was provided uncurated.

The V gene is TRBV11-2 and the J gene is TRBJ1-6; 10 of the junction bases match TRBD1. The sequence was collected from a human donor with acute or convalescent COVID-19. The donor label of this sample is uncertain. Source material: peripheral blood. In nucleotides, the sequence is TGTGCCAGCAGCTTAGTGGGACAGGGGAATTCACCCCTCCACTTT. The encoded protein is CASSLVGQGNSPLHF.